The text below deals with one TCR beta chain. What it binds is unknown. CDR1 and CDR2 (germline): SGDLS, YYNGEE. CDR3 length equals 16 residues. Trimming cost V 6 bases and J 8 bases; bases outside gene matches: 15. The data derive from a study of PD-L1 blockade in urothelial cancer. General observations from the study: Lower than median blood TCR clonality before treatment predicted better survival.

The time point here: pretreatment peripheral blood. TCRdb keeps only in-frame clones here, not all; method: immunoSEQ multiplex PCR. This repertoire shows about 57,000 clones, roughly 76% found once; its top ten account for under 7.5%. The V and J genes are TRBV9 and TRBJ2-2; TRBD1 matches at 8 bases. This TCR came from a man aged 65-85 years with urothelial cancer. The material sequenced was PBMCs, taken around atezolizumab (anti-PD-L1) treatment. The CDR3 coding sequence is TGTGCCAGCACCATACACGGGACAGGCCGTCTAGGGGAGCTGTTTTTT. Translating it yields CASTIHGTGRLGELFF.